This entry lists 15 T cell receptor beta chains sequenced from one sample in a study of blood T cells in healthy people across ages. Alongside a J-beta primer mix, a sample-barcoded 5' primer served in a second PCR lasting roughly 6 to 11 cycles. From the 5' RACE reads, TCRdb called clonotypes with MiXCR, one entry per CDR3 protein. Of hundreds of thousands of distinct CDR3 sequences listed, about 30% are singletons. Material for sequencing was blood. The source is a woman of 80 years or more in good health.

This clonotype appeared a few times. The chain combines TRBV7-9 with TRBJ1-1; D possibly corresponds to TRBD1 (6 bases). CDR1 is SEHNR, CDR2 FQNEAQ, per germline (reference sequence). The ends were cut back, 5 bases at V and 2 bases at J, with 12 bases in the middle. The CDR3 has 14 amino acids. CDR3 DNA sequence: TGTGCCAGCAGCAACCCAGGGGTTAACACTGAAGCTTTCTTT. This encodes CASSNPGVNTEAFF.

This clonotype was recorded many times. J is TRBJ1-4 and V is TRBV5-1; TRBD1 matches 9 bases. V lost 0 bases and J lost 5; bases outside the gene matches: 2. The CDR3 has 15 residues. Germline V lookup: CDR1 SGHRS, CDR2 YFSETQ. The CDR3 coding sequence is TGCGCCAGCAGCTTGGACGGACAGGGGAATGAAAAACTGTTTTTT. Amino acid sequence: CASSLDGQGNEKLFF.

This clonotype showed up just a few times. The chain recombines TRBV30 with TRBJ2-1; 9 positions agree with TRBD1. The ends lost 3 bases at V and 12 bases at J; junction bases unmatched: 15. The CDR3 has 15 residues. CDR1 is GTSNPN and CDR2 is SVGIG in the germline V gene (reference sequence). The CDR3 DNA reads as TGTGCCTGGAGCCCCCTTGGGGGACAGGGTTTTGGGCAGTTCTTC. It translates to CAWSPLGGQGFGQFF.

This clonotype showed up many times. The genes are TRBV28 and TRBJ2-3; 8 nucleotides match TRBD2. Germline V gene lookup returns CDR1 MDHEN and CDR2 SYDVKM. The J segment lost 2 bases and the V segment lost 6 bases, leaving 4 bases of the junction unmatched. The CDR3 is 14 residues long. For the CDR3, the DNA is TGTGCCAGCAGCGCGGGGGGCATCACAGATACGCAGTATTTT. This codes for CASSAGGITDTQYF.

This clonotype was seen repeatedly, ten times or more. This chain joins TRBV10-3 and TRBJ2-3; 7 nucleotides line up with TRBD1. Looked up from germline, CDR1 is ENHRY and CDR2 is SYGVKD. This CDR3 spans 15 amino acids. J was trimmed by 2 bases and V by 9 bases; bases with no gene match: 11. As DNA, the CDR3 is TGTGCCATTGGGGACGGGACAGAGAACACAGATACGCAGTATTTT. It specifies CAIGDGTENTDTQYF.

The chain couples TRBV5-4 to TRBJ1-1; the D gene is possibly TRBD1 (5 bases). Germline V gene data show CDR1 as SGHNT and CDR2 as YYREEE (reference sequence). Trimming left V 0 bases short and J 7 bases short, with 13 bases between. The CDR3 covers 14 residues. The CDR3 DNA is TGTGCCAGCAGCTTGGTAGGGACCCTAGATGAAGCTTTCTTT. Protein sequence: CASSLVGTLDEAFF. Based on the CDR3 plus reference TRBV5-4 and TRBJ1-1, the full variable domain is ETGVTQSPTHLIKTRGQQVTLRCSSQSGHNTVSWYQQALGQGPQFIFQYYREEENGRGNFPPRFSGLQFPNYSSELNVNALELDDSALYLCASSLVGTLDEAFFGQGTRLTVV.

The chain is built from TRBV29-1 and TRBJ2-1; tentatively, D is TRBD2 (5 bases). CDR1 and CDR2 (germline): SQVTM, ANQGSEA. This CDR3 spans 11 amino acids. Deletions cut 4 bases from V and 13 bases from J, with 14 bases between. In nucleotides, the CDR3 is TGCAGCGTTGTCCTCCGGGGAAGACAGTTCTTC. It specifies CSVVLRGRQFF.

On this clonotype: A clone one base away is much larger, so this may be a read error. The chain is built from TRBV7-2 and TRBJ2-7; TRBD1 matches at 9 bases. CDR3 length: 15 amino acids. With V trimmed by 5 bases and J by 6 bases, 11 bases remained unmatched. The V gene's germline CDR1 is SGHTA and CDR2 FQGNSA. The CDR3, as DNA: TGTGCCAGCAGCCCACTACAGGGGGCGAGGACCGAGCAGTACTTC. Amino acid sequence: CASSPLQGARTEQYF. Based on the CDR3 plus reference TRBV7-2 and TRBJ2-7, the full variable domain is GAGVSQSPSNKVTEKGKDVELRCDPISGHTALYWYRQSLGQGLEFLIYFQGNSAPDKSGLPSDRFSAERTGGSVSTLTIQRTQQEDSAVYLCASSPLQGARTEQYFGPGTRLTVT.

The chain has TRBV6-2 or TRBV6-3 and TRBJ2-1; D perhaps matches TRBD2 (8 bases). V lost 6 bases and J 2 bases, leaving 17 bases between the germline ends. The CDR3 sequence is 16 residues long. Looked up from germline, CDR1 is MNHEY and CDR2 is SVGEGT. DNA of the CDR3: TGTGCCAGCAGCACCCGGGAGGGGGCTGCCTACAATGAGCAGTTCTTC. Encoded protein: CASSTREGAAYNEQFF.

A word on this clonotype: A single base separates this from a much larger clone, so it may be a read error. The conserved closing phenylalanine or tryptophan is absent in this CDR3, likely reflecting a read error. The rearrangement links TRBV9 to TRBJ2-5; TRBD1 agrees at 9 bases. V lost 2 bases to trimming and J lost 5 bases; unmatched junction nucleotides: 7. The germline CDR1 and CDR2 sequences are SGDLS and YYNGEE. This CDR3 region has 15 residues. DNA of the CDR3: TGTGCCAGCAGCGTCGGACAGGGGCGTAGGGAGACCCAGTACTGC. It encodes CASSVGQGRRETQYC.

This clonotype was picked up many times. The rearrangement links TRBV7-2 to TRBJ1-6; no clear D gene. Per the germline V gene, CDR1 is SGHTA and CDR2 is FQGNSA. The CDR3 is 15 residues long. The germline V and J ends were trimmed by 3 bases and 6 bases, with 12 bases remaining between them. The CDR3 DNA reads TGTGCCAGCAGCTTGAGGGCCTCGGGTAATTCACCCCTCCACTTT. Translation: CASSLRASGNSPLHF. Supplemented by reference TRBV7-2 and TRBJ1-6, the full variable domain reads GAGVSQSPSNKVTEKGKDVELRCDPISGHTALYWYRQSLGQGLEFLIYFQGNSAPDKSGLPSDRFSAERTGGSVSTLTIQRTQQEDSAVYLCASSLRASGNSPLHFGNGTRLTVT.

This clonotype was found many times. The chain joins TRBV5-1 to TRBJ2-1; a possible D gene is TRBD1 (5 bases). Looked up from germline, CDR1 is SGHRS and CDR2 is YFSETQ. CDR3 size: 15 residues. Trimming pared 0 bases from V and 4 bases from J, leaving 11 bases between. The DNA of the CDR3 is TGCGCCAGCAGCTTGGTAGGGGCAGCGTACAATGAGCAGTTCTTC. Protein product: CASSLVGAAYNEQFF.

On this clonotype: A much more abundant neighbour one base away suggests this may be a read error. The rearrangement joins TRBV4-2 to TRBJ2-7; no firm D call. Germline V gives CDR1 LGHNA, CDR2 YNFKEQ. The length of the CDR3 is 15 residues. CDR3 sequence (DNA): TGTACCAGCAGCCAAGATCACCCGGGTGCTAACGAGCAGTACTTC. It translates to CTSSQDHPGANEQYF.

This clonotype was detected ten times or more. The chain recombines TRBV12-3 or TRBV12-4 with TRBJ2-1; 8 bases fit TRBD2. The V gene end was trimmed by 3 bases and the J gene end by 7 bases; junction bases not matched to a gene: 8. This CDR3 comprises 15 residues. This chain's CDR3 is CASSLAGGLRNEQFF. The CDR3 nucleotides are TGTGCCAGCAGTTTGGCGGGGGGCCTTAGGAATGAGCAGTTCTTC.

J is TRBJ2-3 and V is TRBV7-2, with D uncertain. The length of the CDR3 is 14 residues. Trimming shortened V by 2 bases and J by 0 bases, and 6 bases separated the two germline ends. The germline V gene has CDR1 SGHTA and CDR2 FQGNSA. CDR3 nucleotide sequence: TGTGCCAGCAGCTTACCCTACAGCACAGATACGCAGTATTTT. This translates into CASSLPYSTDTQYF.